This entry is about one T cell receptor beta chain. Its antigen is undetermined. V gave up 8 bases and J gave up 2 bases, with 19 bases separating them. CDR3 length: 16 amino acids. Looked up from germline, CDR1 is SNHLY and CDR2 is FYNNEI. Deep-level assay runs were performed. Assay used: immunoSEQ multiplex PCR; TCRdb lists only in-frame clones, some missing. The table records about 1 million clones, roughly 80% of them present only once. These data originate in a study of shared clonotypes between healthy human individuals. Points from the study as a whole: Rarefaction indicated that sorted-subset sequencing remained incomplete although depth was large. Sharing across four donors was seen in 4.5% to 6.5% of naive CD4 clonotypes.

The chain couples TRBV2 to TRBJ2-1; possibly TRBD1 for D (7 bases). This TCR was recovered from a man between 18 and 35 years old in good health. Sequenced: memory CD4+ T cells sorted from blood. Subset denoted: CD45RA-negative fraction. CDR3 loop: CASSARGVAAYNEQFF. The DNA of the CDR3 is TGTGCCAGCTCCGCCAGGGGGGTAGCGGCCTACAATGAGCAGTTCTTC.